These T cell receptor beta chains were read from a single sample in a study of CD8+CD57+ T cells in acquired aplastic anemia. TCRdb re-called the reads with MiXCR, one entry per CDR3 protein. Among roughly 63,000 distinct CDR3 sequences, around half were seen once, and the ten largest hold about 8%. What was sequenced was sorted CD4+, CD8+, or CD8+CD57+ T cells (not recorded which) from PBMCs. The receptors here all came from a human donor in good health, serving as a control. Both conserved end residues are part of each CDR3. The order of the fields is V gene, clone size, J gene, D gene, CDR3 DNA, CDR3 protein. A D gene is named only where the DNA matches it firmly. Where a row states a size, it is once, few, many or the class of an expanded clone; other rows omit it.

V gene: TRBV7-2
clone size: many
J gene: TRBJ1-3
D gene: .
CDR3 DNA: TGTGCCAGCAGCGAAATAACGACTGGAAACACCATATATTTT
CDR3 protein: CASSEITTGNTIYF

V gene: TRBV15
clone size: .
J gene: TRBJ2-1
D gene: TRBD1
CDR3 DNA: TGTGCCACCAGCCTTCGGACAGGGTCGGAGTTCCATGAGCAGTTCTTC
CDR3 protein: CATSLRTGSEFHEQFF

V gene: TRBV24-1
clone size: few
J gene: TRBJ2-3
D gene: .
CDR3 DNA: TGTGCCACCAGTGAGGCCACAGTGGTACCTAGCACAGATACGCAGTATTTT
CDR3 protein: CATSEATVVPSTDTQYF

V gene: TRBV7-9
clone size: many
J gene: TRBJ2-4
D gene: .
CDR3 DNA: TGTGCCAGCAGCTTAGGACTGGGGTGGAACATTCAGTACTTC
CDR3 protein: CASSLGLGWNIQYF

V gene: TRBV2
clone size: .
J gene: TRBJ1-5
D gene: .
CDR3 DNA: TGTGCCAGCAGTGAAGATCATGATCAGCCCCAGCATTTT
CDR3 protein: CASSEDHDQPQHF

V gene: TRBV29-1
clone size: medium-sized
J gene: TRBJ2-1
D gene: TRBD2
CDR3 DNA: TGCAGCGTTGAAGATTGGCGGGAGAACCACAATGAGCAGTTCTTC
CDR3 protein: CSVEDWRENHNEQFF

V gene: TRBV9
clone size: many
J gene: TRBJ2-5
D gene: .
CDR3 DNA: TGTGCCAGCAGCTCACACCCGGGGGCGCCTTTCCAAGAGACCCAGTACTTC
CDR3 protein: CASSSHPGAPFQETQYF

V gene: TRBV9
clone size: .
J gene: TRBJ2-5
D gene: .
CDR3 DNA: TGTGCCAGCAGCGTAGAGCGAGGACAAGAGACCCAGTACTTC
CDR3 protein: CASSVERGQETQYF

V gene: TRBV5-1
clone size: many
J gene: TRBJ1-1
D gene: .
CDR3 DNA: TGCGCCAGCAGCTTGGGTTCCAGGGGTCCGACAGGCACTGAAGCTTTCTTT
CDR3 protein: CASSLGSRGPTGTEAFF

V gene: TRBV10-2
clone size: .
J gene: TRBJ1-3
D gene: TRBD1
CDR3 DNA: TGCGCCAGCAGTGAGCAGGGGGCAGGAGGAAACACCATATATTTT
CDR3 protein: CASSEQGAGGNTIYF

V gene: TRBV9
clone size: .
J gene: TRBJ2-7
D gene: .
CDR3 DNA: TGTGCCAGCAGCGAGGGGATCAGGGCCTACGAGCAGTACTTC
CDR3 protein: CASSEGIRAYEQYF

V gene: TRBV7-7
clone size: .
J gene: TRBJ2-3
D gene: .
CDR3 DNA: TGTGCCAGCAGCAGAGGGGAGGCTAGCACAGATACGCAGTATTTT
CDR3 protein: CASSRGEASTDTQYF

V gene: TRBV7-2
clone size: once
J gene: TRBJ1-5
D gene: .
CDR3 DNA: TGTGCCAGCGGAAAACAGGGTAATCAGCCCCAGCATTTT
CDR3 protein: CASGKQGNQPQHF

V gene: TRBV10-3
clone size: few
J gene: TRBJ1-4
D gene: TRBD1
CDR3 DNA: TGTGCCATCAAGGACAGGGCCTATGAAAAACTGTTTTTT
CDR3 protein: CAIKDRAYEKLFF

V gene: TRBV10-3
clone size: .
J gene: TRBJ2-6
D gene: TRBD1
CDR3 DNA: TGTGCCATCAGTGGGACAGGGGGCTTATCTGGGGCCAACGTCCTGACTTTC
CDR3 protein: CAISGTGGLSGANVLTF

V gene: TRBV10-3
clone size: .
J gene: TRBJ2-2
D gene: .
CDR3 DNA: TGTGCCAGCAGCATCTTCGGGGAGCTGTTTTTT
CDR3 protein: CASSIFGELFF

V gene: TRBV30
clone size: many
J gene: TRBJ2-1
D gene: TRBD1
CDR3 DNA: TGTGCCTGGAGTGGACAGGGCGATGAGCAGTTCTTC
CDR3 protein: CAWSGQGDEQFF

V gene: TRBV6-2/TRBV6-3
clone size: many
J gene: TRBJ2-1
D gene: .
CDR3 DNA: TGTGCCAGCAGTTACCCGACCGGGCGGGGGCTATACAATGAGCAGTTCTTC
CDR3 protein: CASSYPTGRGLYNEQFF

V gene: TRBV5-4
clone size: many
J gene: TRBJ2-1
D gene: TRBD2
CDR3 DNA: TGTGCCAGCAGCAGCCCTTCGGGGGGGCCGTACAATGAGCAGTTCTTC
CDR3 protein: CASSSPSGGPYNEQFF

V gene: TRBV6-1
clone size: many
J gene: TRBJ1-1
D gene: TRBD1
CDR3 DNA: TGTGCCAGCAGTGAAGTCGGGACAGGGGGCACTGAAGCTTTCTTT
CDR3 protein: CASSEVGTGGTEAFF

V gene: TRBV4-1
clone size: many
J gene: TRBJ2-7
D gene: TRBD1
CDR3 DNA: TGCGCCAGCAGCTTCCGGGACAGGGGTTCCTACGAGCAGTACTTC
CDR3 protein: CASSFRDRGSYEQYF

V gene: TRBV10-3
clone size: .
J gene: TRBJ2-1
D gene: TRBD2
CDR3 DNA: TGTGCCATCAGGGGCGGGGGGGACAATGAGCAGTTCTTC
CDR3 protein: CAIRGGGDNEQFF

V gene: TRBV10-1
clone size: medium-sized
J gene: TRBJ1-6
D gene: .
CDR3 DNA: TGCGCCAGCAGTATGGAAGGCTATAATTCACCCCTCCACTTT
CDR3 protein: CASSMEGYNSPLHF

V gene: TRBV7-3
clone size: .
J gene: TRBJ2-7
D gene: TRBD2
CDR3 DNA: TGTGCCAGCAGCCTACTAGCGGAGAGCTCCTACGAGCAGTACTTC
CDR3 protein: CASSLLAESSYEQYF

V gene: TRBV20-1
clone size: .
J gene: TRBJ1-1
D gene: .
CDR3 DNA: TGCAGTGGGGACTCCAACACTGAAGCTTTCTTT
CDR3 protein: CSGDSNTEAFF

V gene: TRBV20-1
clone size: medium-sized
J gene: TRBJ2-7
D gene: .
CDR3 DNA: TGCAGTGCTAGAGAACAGGGCTACGAGCAGTACTTC
CDR3 protein: CSAREQGYEQYF

V gene: TRBV29-1
clone size: once
J gene: TRBJ2-5
D gene: .
CDR3 DNA: TGCAGCGTTGAGGTCCCAGCCCAAGAGACCCAGTACTTC
CDR3 protein: CSVEVPAQETQYF

V gene: TRBV6-6
clone size: .
J gene: TRBJ2-5
D gene: TRBD1
CDR3 DNA: TGTGCCAGCAGCGCCAGGGGGCAAGAGACCCAGTACTTC
CDR3 protein: CASSARGQETQYF